Listed below are T cell receptor beta chains from one sample, sequenced in a study of blood T cell repertoires in COVID-19. The data were produced by immunoSEQ multiplex PCR, yet TCRdb's version contains in-frame clones alone and is incomplete. This table holds about 200,000 clones, 70% to 90% found once. Sequencing was done on a sample of peripheral blood. Receptors were obtained from a man aged 55 to 70 with active or convalescent COVID-19. The CDR3 runs from the conserved cysteine through the conserved F or W. The order of the fields is CDR3 protein, D gene, V gene, J gene, clone size. D genes are given only for firm matches. Size is stated for part of the rows, as once, few or many counts, or as a class when the clone is expanded.

CASTPQGGPAYEQYF,.,TRBV5-7,TRBJ2-7,.
CASSAGTGATFYGYTF,TRBD1,TRBV5-4,TRBJ1-2,.
CSVTGQTTRNYGYTF,TRBD1,TRBV29-1,TRBJ1-2,.
CASSYGTGRDQPQHF,TRBD1,TRBV7-8,TRBJ1-5,.
CASSYSSGGSYEQYF,TRBD1,TRBV6-5,TRBJ2-7,few
CASSLILLGGNEQFF,.,TRBV7-3,TRBJ2-1,.
CASSPGAKGRGTGELFF,.,TRBV13,TRBJ2-2,few
CASSVDGLLNTEAFF,.,TRBV9,TRBJ1-1,.
CASSPEGQGTPLHF,TRBD1,TRBV18,TRBJ1-6,few
CASRIGTGGGYTF,TRBD1,TRBV25-1,TRBJ1-2,once
CASSLGTSGGQETQYF,TRBD2,TRBV5-1,TRBJ2-5,.
CASSRTGGIQPQHF,TRBD1,TRBV4-1,TRBJ1-5,few
CASSLGGGDHNEQFF,.,TRBV7-9,TRBJ2-1,.
CASTGGKGTEAFF,TRBD1,TRBV25-1,TRBJ1-1,once
CASRGGRGAGELFF,.,TRBV2,TRBJ2-2,.
CASSQVHGANYGYTF,.,TRBV4-1,TRBJ1-2,.
CASSDRAYEQYF,TRBD1,TRBV3-1/TRBV3-2,TRBJ2-7,.
CSVGTPARKYGYTF,.,TRBV29-1,TRBJ1-2,.
CASRDLQENTIYF,.,TRBV9,TRBJ1-3,.
CASSPDRESTEAFF,TRBD1,TRBV5-1,TRBJ1-1,.
CASSLDRRASNEQYF,.,TRBV18,TRBJ2-7,.
CASSIDRGTGDGYTF,TRBD1,TRBV19,TRBJ1-2,.